Listed here are 23 T cell receptor beta chains from one sample, sequenced in a study of shared T cell receptors in the human thymus. Clones were sequenced by immunoSEQ multiplex PCR, and TCRdb holds only the in-frame ones, with some missing. The profile shows about 660,000 clones, 70% to 90% of them singletons. The data also belong to a second study, concerning human thymus T cells.

The sample taken for sequencing was thymocytes. The receptor set was obtained from a boy under three years old with a congenital heart defect.

This chain uses TRBV28 with TRBJ1-2; D gene unclear. Per the germline V gene, CDR1 is MDHEN and CDR2 is SYDVKM. V was cut by 3 bases and J by 3 bases, with 17 bases left in between. This CDR3 comprises 16 residues. The CDR3 is CASSFQLDGEYYGYTF. Here the CDR3 DNA reads TGTGCCAGCAGTTTCCAGCTCGACGGGGAGTACTATGGCTACACCTTC.

The chain is built from TRBV27 and TRBJ2-5, with 7 positions matching TRBD1. The CDR3 loop spans 13 amino acids. Germline CDR1 MNHEY, CDR2 SMNVEV (reference sequence). V was pared by 4 bases and J by 4 bases, with 3 bases of the junction left unmatched. CDR3 sequence (DNA): TGTGCCAGCAGTTGCGACAGGGTAGAGACCCAGTACTTC. Translation: CASSCDRVETQYF.

A few counts support this clone. V is TRBV5-1 and J is TRBJ1-2; the D gene is possibly TRBD1 (5 bases). Trimming removed 3 bases from V and 4 bases from J, with 19 bases in between. Germline loops: CDR1 SGHRS, CDR2 YFSETQ. The CDR3 consists of 16 residues. As DNA, the CDR3 is TGCGCCAGCAGCTCAAGGGGAGGGGCCATGTCCTATGGCTACACCTTC. It encodes CASSSRGGAMSYGYTF.

The chain is built from TRBV13 and TRBJ2-1, with 7 bases fitting TRBD1. Germline CDR1 reads PRHDT; CDR2 reads FYEKMQ (reference sequence). J was trimmed by 7 bases and V by 5 bases; bases with no gene match: 17. The CDR3 is 17 amino acids. CDR3 DNA sequence: TGTGCCAGCAGCAAAATCAACCGGGACAGTAAACGGAATGAGCAGTTCTTC. This encodes CASSKINRDSKRNEQFF.

The chain carries TRBV5-8 and TRBJ2-7; 7 bases are a match to TRBD2. The V gene's germline CDR1 is SGHTS and CDR2 YDEGEE. The CDR3 is made up of 14 amino acids. Losses at the gene ends were 4 bases for V and 3 bases for J; bases not matched to a gene: 7. CDR3 sequence reads: CASSRAGEDYEQYF. The CDR3 DNA reads TGTGCCAGCAGCCGTGCGGGGGAAGACTACGAGCAGTACTTC.

This clone was detected only once. The chain couples TRBV15 to TRBJ1-5, with a possible D match to TRBD1 (6 bases). The germline CDR1 and CDR2 sequences are LNHNV and YYDKDF (reference sequence). There are 14 residues in the CDR3. The V gene lost 5 bases and the J gene lost 7 bases, with 15 bases spanning the gap. CDR3 DNA sequence: TGTGCCACCAGCCCCCCCGGGAGGGGGCAGCCCCAGCATTTT. Its protein is CATSPPGRGQPQHF.

The chain couples TRBV6-1 to TRBJ2-3; 9 nucleotides align to TRBD1. CDR1 is MNHNS and CDR2 is SASEGT in the germline V gene. The CDR3 has 17 residues. Germline trimming cut 6 bases from V and 2 bases from J; bases unmatched to any gene: 12. CDR3 coding DNA: TGTGCCAGCAGGGAAAAAACAGGGGGCCCGGACACAGATACGCAGTATTTT. It codes for CASREKTGGPDTDTQYF.

The chain combines TRBV6-1 with TRBJ1-2; D not resolved. The germline CDR1 and CDR2 sequences are MNHNS and SASEGT. The CDR3 is 10 residues long. Deletions cut 5 bases from V and 8 bases from J, with 6 bases between. CDR3 sequence: CASSPGGYTF. The CDR3 region has the DNA TGTGCCAGCAGTCCGGGGGGCTACACCTTC.

This clone turned up a few times. This sequence joins TRBV18 and TRBJ2-7; tentatively, D is TRBD1 (6 bases). CDR3 size: 14 residues. The V gene lost 3 bases and the J gene lost 4 bases, with 13 bases spanning the gap. Germline CDR1 and CDR2: KGHSH and LQKENI. CDR3 sequence: CASSPSGAGYEQYF. The DNA for the CDR3 is TGTGCCAGCTCACCTTCAGGGGCCGGTTACGAGCAGTACTTC.

The chain uses TRBV7-2 and TRBJ2-7; 10 bases agree with TRBD1. This CDR3 contains 15 residues. Trimming took 5 bases from V and 5 from J; bases not matched to a gene: 9. The germline gives CDR1 SGHTA, CDR2 FQGNSA. This CDR3 reads CASSMAGTGEHEQYF. For the CDR3, the DNA is TGTGCCAGCAGCATGGCCGGGACAGGGGAACACGAGCAGTACTTC. The variable domain in full, completed from reference TRBV7-2 and TRBJ2-7, reads GAGVSQSPSNKVTEKGKDVELRCDPISGHTALYWYRQSLGQGLEFLIYFQGNSAPDKSGLPSDRFSAERTGGSVSTLTIQRTQQEDSAVYLCASSMAGTGEHEQYFGPGTRLTVT.

The genes are TRBV14 and TRBJ1-1; D possibly corresponds to TRBD1 (5 bases). V shed 1 base and J shed 2 bases, with 23 bases lying between them. The CDR3 has 19 amino acids. Germline V gene data show CDR1 as SGHDN and CDR2 as FVKESK. CDR3 in amino acids: CASSQVGVSWAIDNTEAFF. For the CDR3, the DNA is TGTGCCAGCAGCCAAGTAGGGGTATCGTGGGCTATAGATAACACTGAAGCTTTCTTT.

The V call is TRBV28, the J call TRBJ2-2; 7 bases map to TRBD1. J lost 5 bases, V lost 4 bases, and 4 bases had no gene match. Germline V lookup: CDR1 MDHEN, CDR2 SYDVKM. The CDR3 extends over 14 amino acids. CDR3 nucleotide sequence: TGTGCCAGCAGTTCCCTGGACAGGACCGGGGAGCTGTTTTTT. Protein sequence: CASSSLDRTGELFF.

The genes are TRBV15 and TRBJ1-5; D might be TRBD1 (6 bases). Germline values: CDR1 LNHNV, CDR2 YYDKDF (reference sequence). This CDR3 has 14 amino acids. Trimming pared 3 bases from V and 4 bases from J, leaving 10 bases between. The CDR3 nucleotides are TGTGCCACCAGCAGGAGACAGGAAAATCAGCCCCAGCATTTT. Its protein product is CATSRRQENQPQHF.

The chain couples TRBV9 to TRBJ2-7; 8 nucleotides line up with TRBD2. The germline CDR1 and CDR2 sequences are SGDLS and YYNGEE. The CDR3 consists of 18 residues. With V trimmed by 1 base and J by 4 bases, 16 bases remained unmatched. The CDR3 loop reads CASSVQGGPTGGEYEQYF. DNA of the CDR3: TGTGCCAGCAGCGTACAGGGCGGTCCGACCGGGGGGGAGTACGAGCAGTACTTC.

In its sample, this clone was seen a few times. V gene TRBV2 combines with J gene TRBJ1-6, with a possible D match to TRBD1 (6 bases). V was trimmed by 5 bases and J by 13 bases, leaving 12 bases between them. CDR3 size: 12 residues. The germline V gene encodes CDR1 SNHLY and CDR2 FYNNEI. CDR3 sequence: CASSFTGTPLHF. DNA of the CDR3: TGTGCCAGCAGTTTCACAGGGACGCCCCTCCACTTT.

The chain uses TRBV2 and TRBJ2-7; 8 bases map to TRBD2. The germline V gene has CDR1 SNHLY and CDR2 FYNNEI. There are 17 residues in the CDR3. Trimming took 2 bases from V and 3 from J; bases not matched to a gene: 12. The CDR3 here is CASSEKVAGTLLYEQYF. Written as DNA, the CDR3 is TGTGCCAGCAGTGAAAAGGTAGCGGGGACTCTCCTCTACGAGCAGTACTTC.

The rearrangement links TRBV28 to TRBJ2-3; the D gene is possibly TRBD1 (5 bases). The CDR3 runs 15 residues. V was pared by 5 bases and J by 3 bases, with 15 bases between. Per the germline V gene, CDR1 is MDHEN and CDR2 is SYDVKM. For the CDR3, the DNA is TGTGCCAGCAGTAGCTATAAAGGGGAAACAGATACGCAGTATTTT. It encodes CASSSYKGETDTQYF.

The chain is built from TRBV7-5 and TRBJ2-1; no check of the table's D call, TRBD1, against the DNA was made. TRBV7-5 is listed as a pseudogene. This CDR3 has 13 amino acids. Here the CDR3 DNA reads TGTGCCAGAAGTGAGCAGGTGAAGAATGAGCAGTTCTTC. Its translation: CARSEQVKNEQFF.

The V and J genes are TRBV25-1 and TRBJ2-1; 7 bases fit TRBD2. The CDR3 runs 17 residues. The germline gives CDR1 MGHDK, CDR2 SYGVNS. The V and J ends lost 3 bases and 0 bases, in that order; junction bases with no gene match: 8. The DNA of the CDR3 is TGTGCCAGCAGTGATCGGGACTATCCTCGCTCCTACAATGAGCAGTTCTTC. Amino acid sequence: CASSDRDYPRSYNEQFF.

The J gene is TRBJ2-1, the V gene TRBV7-6, with 9 positions matching TRBD2. The CDR3 has 20 residues. Germline values: CDR1 SGHVS, CDR2 FNYEAQ. V trimming: 5 bases; J trimming: 5 bases; junction bases outside the gene matches: 22. The CDR3 DNA reads as TGTGCCAGCAGCCCCTCCACGACCAGGAAAGCGGGGGGACCCAACAATGAGCAGTTCTTC. Translated: CASSPSTTRKAGGPNNEQFF.

The V gene is TRBV28, the J gene TRBJ1-5, with 7 bases aligning to TRBD1. The CDR3 has 15 amino acids. Germline trimming cut 5 bases from V and 5 bases from J; bases unmatched to any gene: 9. From germline, CDR1 is MDHEN and CDR2 SYDVKM. CDR3 region: CASSGLYDRDQPQHF. The DNA for the CDR3 is TGTGCCAGCAGTGGCTTATACGACAGGGATCAGCCCCAGCATTTT.

The chain links TRBV4-3 to TRBJ2-6, with TRBD2 matching 11 bases. This CDR3 contains 16 residues. Germline V lookup: CDR1 LGHNA, CDR2 YSLEER. V gave up 0 bases and J gave up 12 bases; unmatched junction bases: 7. CDR3: CASSQEGTSGPPVLTF. CDR3 coding DNA: TGCGCCAGCAGCCAAGAGGGGACTAGCGGACCACCCGTCCTGACTTTC.

The chain joins TRBV4-1 to TRBJ1-5, with 7 bases identical to TRBD1. V shed 3 bases, J shed 3 bases, and the junction held 8 bases outside the gene matches. The length of the CDR3 is 16 residues. The germline V gene encodes CDR1 MGHRA and CDR2 YSYEKL. The CDR3 nucleotides read TGCGCCAGCAGCCACCCCGGGACAGTATCCAATCAGCCCCAGCATTTT. Its protein product is CASSHPGTVSNQPQHF.